The 9 T cell receptor beta chains given below trace back to one sample, sequenced in a study of vaccination and CD4 T cells after COVID-19. No antigen has been identified for these receptors. The Oncomine TCR Beta short-read assay was what sequenced the DNA obtained from cultured CD4+ T cells. TCRdb reprocessed the PCR reads with MiXCR, giving one entry per CDR3 protein. Of 20,000 to 30,000 distinct CDR3 sequences detected, roughly 40% appear once; the ten largest clones hold 7.2%. Stated treatment: roughly 10-day PBMC culture with coronavirus spike peptide pools or control peptides (ViraFEST assay). Sequenced input: CD4+ T cells from blood, cultured in vitro. Receptor source: a human donor who had recovered from COVID-19.

The genes are TRBV28 and TRBJ1-6, with D possibly matching TRBD1 (5 bases). The CDR3 is made up of 16 amino acids. The germline V gene encodes CDR1 MDHEN and CDR2 SYDVKM. V lost 5 bases, J lost 10 bases, and 21 bases lay in between. CDR3: CASSTQFTGFRSPLHF. For the CDR3, the DNA is TGTGCCAGCAGTACTCAGTTCACAGGTTTTAGGTCACCCCTCCACTTT. The entire variable domain, with the rest obtained from reference TRBV28 and TRBJ1-6, is as follows: DVKVTQSSRYLVKRTGEKVFLECVQDMDHENMFWYRQDPGLGLRLIYFSYDVKMKEKGDIPEGYSVSREKKERFSLILESASTNQTSMYLCASSTQFTGFRSPLHFGNGTRLTVT.

This clonotype was recorded once. The chain uses TRBV6-1 and TRBJ2-5, with 9 bases aligning to TRBD1. CDR1 is MNHNS and CDR2 is SASEGT in the germline V gene. The junction had 15 bases not matched to a gene; V was cut back by 6 bases and J by 4 bases. The CDR3 has 17 residues. CDR3 residues: CASRDTPGTGIAETQYF. Here the CDR3 DNA reads TGTGCCAGCAGGGACACCCCCGGGACAGGGATTGCAGAGACCCAGTACTTC.

The chain is built from TRBV18 and TRBJ1-2, with TRBD1 matching 9 bases. The J segment lost 8 bases and the V segment lost 3 bases, leaving 13 bases of the junction unmatched. The CDR3 extends over 16 amino acids. Per the germline V gene, CDR1 is KGHSH and CDR2 is LQKENI. The CDR3 nucleotides read TGTGCCAGCTCACCCCAACAGGACAGGGGACTTCAGGGCTACACCTTC. This gives the protein CASSPQQDRGLQGYTF. Combining the CDR3 with reference TRBV18 and TRBJ1-2 gives the whole variable domain NAGVMQNPRHLVRRRGQEARLRCSPMKGHSHVYWYRQLPEEGLKFMVYLQKENIIDESGMPKERFSAEFPKEGPSILRIQQVVRGDSAAYFCASSPQQDRGLQGYTFGSGTRLTVV.

This clonotype was counted between two and nine times. This chain uses TRBV6-5 with TRBJ1-4, with 9 bases aligning to TRBD1. The CDR3 loop spans 14 amino acids. V lost 1 base to trimming and J lost 6 bases; unmatched junction nucleotides: 0. CDR1 and CDR2 from the germline V gene are MNHEY and SVGAGI. Here the CDR3 reads CASSYYRGHEKLFF. In DNA form, the CDR3 reads TGTGCCAGCAGTTACTACAGGGGGCATGAAAAACTGTTTTTT.

This clonotype has just a few counts. V is TRBV20-1 and J is TRBJ1-1; D is unresolved. The germline CDR1 and CDR2 sequences are DFQATT and SNEGSKA (reference sequence). The CDR3 spans 11 residues. The ends were cut back, 8 bases at V and 0 bases at J, with 7 bases in the middle. CDR3 protein: CSSRVNTEAFF. The DNA of the CDR3 is TGCAGTTCGAGGGTGAACACTGAAGCTTTCTTT.

In its sample, this clonotype was seen a few times. V and J are TRBV20-1 and TRBJ2-3; D remains unclear. Trimming left V 3 bases short and J 0 bases short, with 16 bases between. The CDR3 loop spans 16 amino acids. CDR1 is DFQATT, CDR2 SNEGSKA, per germline (reference sequence). The DNA for the CDR3 is TGCAGTGCTAGCAAAGACGCTAAAACTAGCACAGATACGCAGTATTTT. Translation: CSASKDAKTSTDTQYF.

This clonotype occurred a few times. The chain couples TRBV24-1 to TRBJ1-6; D remains ambiguous. Trimming left V 3 bases short and J 3 bases short, with 5 bases between. The CDR3 sequence is 14 residues long. Germline CDR1 and CDR2: KGHDR and SFDVKD. CDR3 sequence: CATSDGRYNSPLHF. Here the CDR3 DNA reads TGTGCCACCAGTGATGGACGCTATAATTCACCCCTCCACTTT.

This chain joins TRBV7-3 and TRBJ1-2; perhaps TRBD1 as D (5 bases). Germline assignment: CDR1 SGHTA and CDR2 FQGTGA. The CDR3 has 14 residues. The ends were cut back, 5 bases at V and 7 bases at J, with 17 bases in the middle. This CDR3 reads CASSADDSLSGYTF. CDR3 DNA sequence: TGTGCCAGCAGCGCAGACGACAGTCTAAGTGGCTACACCTTC.

This clonotype was detected only a few times. J is TRBJ2-7 and V is TRBV7-9, with D perhaps matching TRBD1 or TRBD2 (9 bases each). V was pared by 5 bases and J by 0 bases, with 26 bases between. Germline loops: CDR1 SEHNR, CDR2 FQNEAQ (reference sequence). The CDR3 has 19 amino acids. The CDR3 DNA sequence: TGTGCCAGCAGCAAGTCGGGACAGGGAGGACTAGCGAACTCCTACGAGCAGTACTTC. Translating it yields CASSKSGQGGLANSYEQYF.